This section outlines one TCR beta chain sequence together with its context. Antigen specificity is unknown. The sample originates from a study of Graves' ophthalmopathy and Graves' hyperthyroidism. Overall study: The collection of peripheral blood took place at initial diagnosis, before any treatment.

No donor had other autoimmune disease, uncontrolled infection, pregnancy or lactation. Clinicians diagnosed using symptoms, serum thyroxine, TRAb, thyroid ultrasound and orbital computed tomography. Regarding the study as a whole: Appearing in blood as well were most expanded thyroid clonotypes above 0.001 frequency.

Germline V lookup: CDR1 SGHRS, CDR2 YFSETQ. The CDR3 runs 16 residues. Investigators amplified TCR beta CDR3 regions from RNA transcripts. First-round RT-PCR used HTBI primers; second-round multiplex PCR followed. TCRdb called the multiplex PCR reads again in MiXCR, with one record for every CDR3 protein. The sample consists of 40,000 to 50,000 distinct CDR3 sequences, about 50% of them appearing once. Sequencing was performed on peripheral blood. The V gene is TRBV5-1, the J gene TRBJ2-5, with 12 nucleotides matching TRBD2. The J call is doubtful: the DNA matches TRBJ2-1 better. The origin of this receptor is an adult man with Graves' ophthalmopathy. CDR3 coding DNA: TGCGCCAGCAGCTTGGGACTAGCGGGAGTCAGCAATGAGCAGTTCTTC. Its protein product is CASSLGLAGVSNEQFF.